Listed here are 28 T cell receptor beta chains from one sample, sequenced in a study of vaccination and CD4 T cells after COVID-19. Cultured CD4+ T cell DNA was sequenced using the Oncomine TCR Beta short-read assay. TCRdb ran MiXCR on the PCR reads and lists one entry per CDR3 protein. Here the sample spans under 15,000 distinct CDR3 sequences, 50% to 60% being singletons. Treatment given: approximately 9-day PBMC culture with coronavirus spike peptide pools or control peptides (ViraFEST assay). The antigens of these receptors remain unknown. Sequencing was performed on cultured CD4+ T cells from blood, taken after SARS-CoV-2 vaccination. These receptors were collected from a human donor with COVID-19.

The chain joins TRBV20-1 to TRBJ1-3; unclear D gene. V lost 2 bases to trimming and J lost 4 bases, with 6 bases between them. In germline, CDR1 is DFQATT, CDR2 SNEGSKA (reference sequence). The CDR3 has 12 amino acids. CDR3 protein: CSARKEGNTIYF. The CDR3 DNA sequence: TGCAGTGCTAGAAAGGAAGGAAACACCATATATTTT.

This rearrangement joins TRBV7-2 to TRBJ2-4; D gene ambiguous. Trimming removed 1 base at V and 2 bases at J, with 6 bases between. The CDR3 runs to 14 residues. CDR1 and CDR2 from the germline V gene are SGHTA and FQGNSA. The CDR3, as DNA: TGTGCCAGCAGCTTAGGGGGTTCCAAAAACATTCAGTACTTC. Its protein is CASSLGGSKNIQYF.

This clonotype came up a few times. The CDR3 sequence: CSARVPGQGTAEAFF. CDR3 DNA sequence: TGCAGTGCTAGAGTCCCAGGACAGGGAACCGCTGAAGCTTTCTTT. The chain couples TRBV20-1 to TRBJ1-1; TRBD1 matches 8 bases. Germline CDR1 DFQATT, CDR2 SNEGSKA (reference sequence). Losses at the gene ends were 1 base for V and 6 bases for J; bases not matched to a gene: 10. The CDR3 has 15 residues.

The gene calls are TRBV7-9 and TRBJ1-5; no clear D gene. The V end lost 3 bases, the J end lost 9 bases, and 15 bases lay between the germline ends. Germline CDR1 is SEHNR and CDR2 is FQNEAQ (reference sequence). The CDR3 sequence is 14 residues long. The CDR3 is CASSFSGSLRPQHF. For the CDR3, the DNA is TGTGCCAGCAGCTTCTCCGGTAGCTTGCGGCCCCAGCATTTT.

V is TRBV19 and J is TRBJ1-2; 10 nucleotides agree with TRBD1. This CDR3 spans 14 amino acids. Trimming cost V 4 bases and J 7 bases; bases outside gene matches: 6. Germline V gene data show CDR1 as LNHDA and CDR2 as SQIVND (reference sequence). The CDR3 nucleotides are TGTGCCAGTAGTACCGACAGGGGGCGAGGTGGCTACACCTTC. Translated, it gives CASSTDRGRGGYTF.

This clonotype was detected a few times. CDR3 sequence: CASSLAGAGPGYTF. CDR3 nucleotide sequence: TGTGCCAGCAGCTTAGCGGGGGCAGGGCCTGGCTACACCTTC. The chain recombines TRBV7-2 with TRBJ1-2, with D maybe TRBD1 (6 bases). The CDR3 is 14 amino acids. Trimming took 0 bases from V and 7 from J, leaving 12 bases between them. The V gene's germline CDR1 is SGHTA and CDR2 FQGNSA.

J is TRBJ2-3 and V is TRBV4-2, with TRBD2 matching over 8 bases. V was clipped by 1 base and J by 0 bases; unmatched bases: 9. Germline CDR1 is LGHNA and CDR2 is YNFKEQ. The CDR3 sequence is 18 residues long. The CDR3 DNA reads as TGTGCCAGCAGCCAAGGGGGAGGTAGCGGGGCTAGCACAGATACGCAGTATTTT. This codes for CASSQGGGSGASTDTQYF.

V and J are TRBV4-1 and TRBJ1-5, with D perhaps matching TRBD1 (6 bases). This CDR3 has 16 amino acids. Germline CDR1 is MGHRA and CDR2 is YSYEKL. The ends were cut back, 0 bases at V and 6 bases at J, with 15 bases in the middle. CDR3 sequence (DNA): TGCGCCAGCAGCCAAGAGCCAGGGGCGTCACGTCAGCCCCAGCATTTT. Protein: CASSQEPGASRQPQHF.

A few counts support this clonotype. CDR3 nucleotide sequence: TGTGCCAGCAGTCCCCCTCTGGGAAACACTGAAGCTTTCTTT. As protein: CASSPPLGNTEAFF. The chain joins TRBV7-6 to TRBJ1-1; D is ambiguous. Per the germline V gene, CDR1 is SGHVS and CDR2 is FNYEAQ. The CDR3 loop spans 14 amino acids. Trimming removed 6 bases at V and 2 bases at J, with 13 bases between.

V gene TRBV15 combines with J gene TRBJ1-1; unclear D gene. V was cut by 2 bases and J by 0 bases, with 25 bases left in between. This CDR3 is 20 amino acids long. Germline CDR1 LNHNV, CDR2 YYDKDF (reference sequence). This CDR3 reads CATSRRVGLLSTIMNTEAFF. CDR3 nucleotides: TGTGCCACCAGCAGAAGGGTGGGCCTACTATCCACTATCATGAACACTGAAGCTTTCTTT. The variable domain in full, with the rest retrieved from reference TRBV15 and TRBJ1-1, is DAMVIQNPRYQVTQFGKPVTLSCSQTLNHNVMYWYQQKSSQAPKLLFHYYDKDFNNEADTPDNFQSRRPNTSFCFLDIRSPGLGDTAMYLCATSRRVGLLSTIMNTEAFFGQGTRLTVV.

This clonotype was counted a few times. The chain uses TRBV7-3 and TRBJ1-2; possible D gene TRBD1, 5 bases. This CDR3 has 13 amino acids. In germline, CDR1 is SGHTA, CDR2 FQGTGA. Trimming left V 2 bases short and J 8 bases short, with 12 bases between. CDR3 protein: CASSLVQGGGYTF. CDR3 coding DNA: TGTGCCAGCAGCTTAGTCCAGGGTGGCGGCTACACCTTC.

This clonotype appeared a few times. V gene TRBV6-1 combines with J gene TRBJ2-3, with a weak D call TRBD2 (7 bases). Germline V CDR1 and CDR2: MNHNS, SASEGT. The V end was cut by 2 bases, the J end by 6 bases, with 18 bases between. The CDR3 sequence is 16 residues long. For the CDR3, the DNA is TGTGCCAGCAGTGAATTACGGGGGGCCAAGTGGGATACGCAGTATTTT. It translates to CASSELRGAKWDTQYF.

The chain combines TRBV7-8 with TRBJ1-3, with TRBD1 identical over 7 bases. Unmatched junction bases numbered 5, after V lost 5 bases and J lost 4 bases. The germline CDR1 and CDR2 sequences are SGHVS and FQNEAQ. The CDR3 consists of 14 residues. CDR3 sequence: CASSIPDRGNTIYF. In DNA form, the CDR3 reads TGTGCCAGCAGCATCCCGGACAGGGGAAACACCATATATTTT.

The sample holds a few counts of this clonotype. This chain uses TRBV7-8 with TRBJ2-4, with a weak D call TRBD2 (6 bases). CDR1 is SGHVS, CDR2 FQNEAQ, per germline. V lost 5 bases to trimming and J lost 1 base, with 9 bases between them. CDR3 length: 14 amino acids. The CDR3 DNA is TGTGCCAGCAGCGGGGGGACGGCCAAAAACATTCAGTACTTC. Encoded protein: CASSGGTAKNIQYF.

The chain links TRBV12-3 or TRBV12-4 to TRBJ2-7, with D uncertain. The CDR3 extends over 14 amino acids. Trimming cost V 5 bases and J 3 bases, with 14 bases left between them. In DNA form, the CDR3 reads TGTGCCAGCAGTCCGACCGTCGCATTCTACGAGCAGTACTTC. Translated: CASSPTVAFYEQYF.

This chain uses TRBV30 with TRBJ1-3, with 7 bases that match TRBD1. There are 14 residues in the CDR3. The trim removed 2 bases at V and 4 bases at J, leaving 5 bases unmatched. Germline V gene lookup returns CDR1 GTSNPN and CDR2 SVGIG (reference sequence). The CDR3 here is CAWSRDSFGNTIYF. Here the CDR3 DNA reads TGTGCCTGGAGTCGGGACAGCTTCGGAAACACCATATATTTT.

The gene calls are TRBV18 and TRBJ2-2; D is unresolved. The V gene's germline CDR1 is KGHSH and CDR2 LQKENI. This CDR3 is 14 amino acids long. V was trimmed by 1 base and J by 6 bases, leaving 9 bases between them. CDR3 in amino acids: CASSPRPEAGELFF. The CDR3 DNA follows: TGTGCCAGCTCACCACGGCCCGAGGCCGGGGAGCTGTTTTTT.

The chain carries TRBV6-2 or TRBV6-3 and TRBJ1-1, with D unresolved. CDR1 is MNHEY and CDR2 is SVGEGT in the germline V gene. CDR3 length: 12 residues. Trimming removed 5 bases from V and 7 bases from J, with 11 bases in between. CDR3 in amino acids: CASSPTTGEAFF. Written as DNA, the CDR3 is TGTGCCAGCAGTCCCACCACGGGTGAAGCTTTCTTT.

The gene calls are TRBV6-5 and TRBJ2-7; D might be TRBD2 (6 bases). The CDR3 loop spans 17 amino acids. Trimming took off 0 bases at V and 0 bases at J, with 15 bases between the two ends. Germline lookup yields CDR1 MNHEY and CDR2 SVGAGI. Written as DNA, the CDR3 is TGTGCCAGCAGTTACTCGGGGGGTAGCGGAGACTCCTACGAGCAGTACTTC. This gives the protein CASSYSGGSGDSYEQYF.

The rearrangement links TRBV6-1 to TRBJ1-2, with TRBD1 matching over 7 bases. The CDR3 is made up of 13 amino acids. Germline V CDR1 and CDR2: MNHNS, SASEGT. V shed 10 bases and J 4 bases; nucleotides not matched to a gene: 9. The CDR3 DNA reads TGTGCCATCGACAGGGCAATGGGCTATGGCTACACCTTC. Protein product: CAIDRAMGYGYTF.

CDR3 bases: TGTGCCAGTAGTATTCGACTCCAGGTGGAGAGCAATCAGCCCCAGCATTTT. This gives the protein CASSIRLQVESNQPQHF. This chain connects TRBV19 to TRBJ1-5; D ambiguous. CDR3 size: 17 residues. Germline values: CDR1 LNHDA, CDR2 SQIVND (reference sequence). Trimming stripped 3 bases from V and 1 base from J, with 16 bases between.

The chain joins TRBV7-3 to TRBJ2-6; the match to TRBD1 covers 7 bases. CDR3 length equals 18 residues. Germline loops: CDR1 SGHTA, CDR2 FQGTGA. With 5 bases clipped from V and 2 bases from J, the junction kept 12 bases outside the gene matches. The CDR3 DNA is TGTGCCAGCAGCCCAGTCGGGACAGCCAAAGCTGGGGCCAACGTCCTGACTTTC. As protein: CASSPVGTAKAGANVLTF.

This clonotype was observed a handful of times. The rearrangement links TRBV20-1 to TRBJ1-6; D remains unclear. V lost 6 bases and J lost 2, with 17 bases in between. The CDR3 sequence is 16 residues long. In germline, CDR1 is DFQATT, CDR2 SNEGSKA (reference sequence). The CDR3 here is CSARETVGPYNSPLHF. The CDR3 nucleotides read TGCAGTGCGCGAGAGACTGTGGGCCCCTATAATTCACCCCTCCACTTT.

CDR3 in amino acids: CASSQGAVGEQYF. The CDR3 DNA reads as TGTGCCAGCAGCCAGGGGGCGGTAGGCGAGCAGTACTTC. The rearrangement links TRBV11-3 to TRBJ2-7; 8 positions match TRBD1. The CDR3 totals 13 residues. CDR1 is SGHNT and CDR2 is YENEEA in the germline V gene. V was pared by 5 bases and J by 6 bases, with 6 bases of the junction left unmatched.

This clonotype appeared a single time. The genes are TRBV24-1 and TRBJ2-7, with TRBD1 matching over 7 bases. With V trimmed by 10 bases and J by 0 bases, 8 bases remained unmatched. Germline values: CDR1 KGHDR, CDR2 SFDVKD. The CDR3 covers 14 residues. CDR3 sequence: CATPNRDSSYEQYF. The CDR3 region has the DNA TGTGCCACTCCAAACCGGGACAGCTCCTACGAGCAGTACTTC.

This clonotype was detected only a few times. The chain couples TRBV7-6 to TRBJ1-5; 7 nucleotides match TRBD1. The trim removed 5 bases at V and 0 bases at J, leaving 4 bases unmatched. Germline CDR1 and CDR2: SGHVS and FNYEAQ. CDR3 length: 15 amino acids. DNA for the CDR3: TGTGCCAGCAGCCCGGACAGGAATAGCAATCAGCCCCAGCATTTT. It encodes CASSPDRNSNQPQHF.

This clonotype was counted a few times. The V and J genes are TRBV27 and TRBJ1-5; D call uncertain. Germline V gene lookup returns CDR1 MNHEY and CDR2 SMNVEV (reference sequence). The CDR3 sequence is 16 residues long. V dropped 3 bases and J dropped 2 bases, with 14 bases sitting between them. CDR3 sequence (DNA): TGTGCCAGCAGTTTTGACGGGCATTTTGGCAATCAGCCCCAGCATTTT. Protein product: CASSFDGHFGNQPQHF.

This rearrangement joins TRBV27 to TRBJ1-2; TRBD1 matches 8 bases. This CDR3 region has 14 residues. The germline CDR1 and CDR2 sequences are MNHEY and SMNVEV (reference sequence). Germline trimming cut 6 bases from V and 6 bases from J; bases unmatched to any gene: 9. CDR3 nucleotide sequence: TGTGCCAGCAGACCAGGGGGCGCTCCCAATGGCTACACCTTC. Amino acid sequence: CASRPGGAPNGYTF.